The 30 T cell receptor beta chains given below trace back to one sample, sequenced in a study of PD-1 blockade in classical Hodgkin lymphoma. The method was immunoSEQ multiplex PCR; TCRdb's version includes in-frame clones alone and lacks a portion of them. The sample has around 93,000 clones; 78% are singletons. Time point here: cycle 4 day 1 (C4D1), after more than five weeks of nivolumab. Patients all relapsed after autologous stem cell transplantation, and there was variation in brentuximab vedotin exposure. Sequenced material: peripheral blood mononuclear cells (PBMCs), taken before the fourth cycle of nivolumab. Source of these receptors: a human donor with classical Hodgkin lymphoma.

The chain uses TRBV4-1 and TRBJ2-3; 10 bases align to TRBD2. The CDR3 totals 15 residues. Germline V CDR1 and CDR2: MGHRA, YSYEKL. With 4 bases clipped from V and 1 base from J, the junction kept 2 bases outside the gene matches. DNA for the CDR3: TGCGCCAGCAGCCCTACTAGCGGGGGCACAGATACGCAGTATTTT. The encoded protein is CASSPTSGGTDTQYF.

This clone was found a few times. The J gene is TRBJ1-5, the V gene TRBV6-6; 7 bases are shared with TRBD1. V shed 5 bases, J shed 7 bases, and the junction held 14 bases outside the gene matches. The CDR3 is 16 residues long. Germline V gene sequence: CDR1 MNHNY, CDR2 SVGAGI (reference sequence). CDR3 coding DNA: TGTGCCAGCAGTACGACAGGGTACGATTTCAGACAGCCCCAGCATTTT. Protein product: CASSTTGYDFRQPQHF.

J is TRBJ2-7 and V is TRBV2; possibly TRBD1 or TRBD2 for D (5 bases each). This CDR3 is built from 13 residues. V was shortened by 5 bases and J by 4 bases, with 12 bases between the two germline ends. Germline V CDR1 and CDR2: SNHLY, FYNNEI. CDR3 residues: CASSPRGRYEQYF. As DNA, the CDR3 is TGTGCCAGCAGTCCCCGGGGCCGATACGAGCAGTACTTC.

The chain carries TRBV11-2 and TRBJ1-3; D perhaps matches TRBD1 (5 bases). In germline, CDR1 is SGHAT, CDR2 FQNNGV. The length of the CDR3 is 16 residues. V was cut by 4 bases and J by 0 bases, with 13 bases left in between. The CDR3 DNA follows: TGTGCCAGCAGCTACGGAACGGGACGCTCTGGAAACACCATATATTTT. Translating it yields CASSYGTGRSGNTIYF.

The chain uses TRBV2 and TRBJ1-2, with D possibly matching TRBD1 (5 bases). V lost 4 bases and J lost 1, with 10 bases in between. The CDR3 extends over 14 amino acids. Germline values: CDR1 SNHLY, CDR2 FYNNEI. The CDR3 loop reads CASSATVNNYGYTF. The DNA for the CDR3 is TGTGCCAGCAGTGCGACAGTAAATAACTATGGCTACACCTTC. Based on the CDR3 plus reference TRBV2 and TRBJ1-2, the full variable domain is EPEVTQTPSHQVTQMGQEVILRCVPISNHLYFYWYRQILGQKVEFLVSFYNNEISEKSEIFDDQFSVERPDGSNFTLKIRSTKLEDSAMYFCASSATVNNYGYTFGSGTRLTVV.

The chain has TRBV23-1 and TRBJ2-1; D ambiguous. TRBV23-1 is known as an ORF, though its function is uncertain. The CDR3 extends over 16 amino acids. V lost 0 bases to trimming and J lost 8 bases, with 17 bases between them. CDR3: CASSQSGREGQDEQFF. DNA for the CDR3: TGCGCCAGCAGTCAATCTGGCCGTGAAGGGCAGGATGAGCAGTTCTTC.

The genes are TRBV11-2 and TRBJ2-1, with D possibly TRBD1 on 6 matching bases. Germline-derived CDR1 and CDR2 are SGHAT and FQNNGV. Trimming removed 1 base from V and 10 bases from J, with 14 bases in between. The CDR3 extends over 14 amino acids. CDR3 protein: CASSLASGHREQFF. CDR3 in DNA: TGTGCCAGCAGCTTAGCTTCGGGACACCGCGAGCAGTTCTTC.

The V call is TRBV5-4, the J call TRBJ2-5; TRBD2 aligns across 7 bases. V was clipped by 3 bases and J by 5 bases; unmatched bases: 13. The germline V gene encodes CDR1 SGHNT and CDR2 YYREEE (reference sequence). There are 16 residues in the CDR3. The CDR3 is CASSYGLVDIAETQYF. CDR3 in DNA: TGTGCCAGCAGCTACGGACTAGTTGACATAGCGGAGACCCAGTACTTC.

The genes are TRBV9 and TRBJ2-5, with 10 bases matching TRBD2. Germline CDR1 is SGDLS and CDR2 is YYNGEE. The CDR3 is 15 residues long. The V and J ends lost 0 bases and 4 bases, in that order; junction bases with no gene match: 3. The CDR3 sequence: CASSVASGRGETQYF. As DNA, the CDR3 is TGTGCCAGCAGCGTAGCTAGCGGGAGAGGAGAGACCCAGTACTTC. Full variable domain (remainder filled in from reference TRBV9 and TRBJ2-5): DSGVTQTPKHLITATGQRVTLRCSPRSGDLSVYWYQQSLDQGLQFLIQYYNGEERAKGNILERFSAQQFPDLHSELNLSSLELGDSALYFCASSVASGRGETQYFGPGTRLLVL.

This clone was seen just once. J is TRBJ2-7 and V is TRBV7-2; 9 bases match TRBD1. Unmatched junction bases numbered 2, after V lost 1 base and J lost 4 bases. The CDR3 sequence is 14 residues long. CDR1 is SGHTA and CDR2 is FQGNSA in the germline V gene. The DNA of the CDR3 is TGTGCCAGCAGCTTAGGGACAGGGGCTTACGAGCAGTACTTC. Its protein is CASSLGTGAYEQYF.

The CDR3 reads CSAPLAGGQFF. The CDR3 region has the DNA TGCAGTGCGCCACTAGCGGGGGGGCAGTTCTTC. The chain couples TRBV20-1 to TRBJ2-1, with 12 bases matching TRBD2. V shed 6 bases and J 12 bases; nucleotides not matched to a gene: 3. The length of the CDR3 is 11 residues. Germline V CDR1 and CDR2: DFQATT, SNEGSKA (reference sequence).

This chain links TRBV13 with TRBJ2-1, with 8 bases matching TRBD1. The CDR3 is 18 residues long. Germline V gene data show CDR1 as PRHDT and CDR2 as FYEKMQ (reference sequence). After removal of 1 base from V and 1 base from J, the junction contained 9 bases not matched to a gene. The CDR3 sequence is CASSLVIVGQVSYNEQFF. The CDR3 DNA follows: TGTGCCAGCAGCTTAGTTATCGTGGGACAGGTATCCTACAATGAGCAGTTCTTC.

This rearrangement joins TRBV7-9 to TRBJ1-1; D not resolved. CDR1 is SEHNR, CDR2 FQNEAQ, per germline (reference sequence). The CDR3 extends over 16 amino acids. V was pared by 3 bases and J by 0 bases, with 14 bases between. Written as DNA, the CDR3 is TGTGCCAGCAGCTTTTCTATGCGAGGTTTGAACACTGAAGCTTTCTTT. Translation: CASSFSMRGLNTEAFF.

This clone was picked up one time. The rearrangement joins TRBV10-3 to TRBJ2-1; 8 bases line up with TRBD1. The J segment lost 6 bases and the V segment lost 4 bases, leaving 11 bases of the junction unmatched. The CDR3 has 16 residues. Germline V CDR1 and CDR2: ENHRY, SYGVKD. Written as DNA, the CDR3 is TGTGCCATCAGTGGGCCCACAGGGGGAATGGGCAATGAGCAGTTCTTC. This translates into CAISGPTGGMGNEQFF.

In DNA, the CDR3 is TGTGCCAGCAGACAGTCCTACGAGCAGTACTTC. Amino acid sequence: CASRQSYEQYF. This rearrangement joins TRBV7-2 to TRBJ2-7; D is uncertain. V lost 6 bases and J lost 1, with 4 bases in between. The CDR3 consists of 11 residues. Germline CDR1 is SGHTA and CDR2 is FQGNSA.

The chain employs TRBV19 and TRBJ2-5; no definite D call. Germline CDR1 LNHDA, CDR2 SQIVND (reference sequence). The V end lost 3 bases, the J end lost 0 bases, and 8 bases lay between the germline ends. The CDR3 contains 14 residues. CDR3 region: CASSMSADQETQYF. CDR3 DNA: TGTGCCAGTAGTATGTCGGCAGACCAAGAGACCCAGTACTTC. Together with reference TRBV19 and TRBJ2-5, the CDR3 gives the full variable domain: DGGITQSPKYLFRKEGQNVTLSCEQNLNHDAMYWYRQDPGQGLRLIYYSQIVNDFQKGDIAEGYSVSREKKESFPLTVTSAQKNPTAFYLCASSMSADQETQYFGPGTRLLVL.

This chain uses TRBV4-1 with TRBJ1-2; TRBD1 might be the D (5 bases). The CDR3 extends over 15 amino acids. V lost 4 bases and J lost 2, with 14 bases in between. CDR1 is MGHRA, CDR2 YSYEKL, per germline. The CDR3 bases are TGCGCCAGCAGCCCCCCAGGGTCGGGGAACTATGGCTACACCTTC. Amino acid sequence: CASSPPGSGNYGYTF.

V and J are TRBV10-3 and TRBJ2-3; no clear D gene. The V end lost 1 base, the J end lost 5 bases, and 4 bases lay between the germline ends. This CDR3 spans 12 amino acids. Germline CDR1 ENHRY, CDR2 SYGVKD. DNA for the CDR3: TGTGCCATCAGTGAGTTTTTAGATACGCAGTATTTT. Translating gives CAISEFLDTQYF.

CDR3 bases: TGCGCCAGCAGCCTCGGGGCCTACGAGCAGTACTTC. Translated, it gives CASSLGAYEQYF. The chain combines TRBV5-1 with TRBJ2-7; D is possibly TRBD2 (5 bases). The V gene lost 4 bases and the J gene lost 2 bases, with 7 bases spanning the gap. Germline loops: CDR1 SGHRS, CDR2 YFSETQ. The CDR3 is 12 residues long.

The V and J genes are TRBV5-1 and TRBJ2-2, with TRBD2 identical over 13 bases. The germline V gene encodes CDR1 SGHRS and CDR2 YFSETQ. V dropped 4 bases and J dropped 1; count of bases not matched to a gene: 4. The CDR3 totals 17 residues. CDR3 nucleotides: TGCGCCAGCAGCATAGGACTAGCGGGGGAGAACACCGGGGAGCTGTTTTTT. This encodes CASSIGLAGENTGELFF.

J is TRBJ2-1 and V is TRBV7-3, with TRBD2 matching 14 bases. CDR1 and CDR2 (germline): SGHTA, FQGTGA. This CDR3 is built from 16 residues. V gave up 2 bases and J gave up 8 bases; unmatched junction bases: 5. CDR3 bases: TGTGCCAGCAGCTTAGGGACTAGCGGGAGTAGGGATGAGCAGTTCTTC. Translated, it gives CASSLGTSGSRDEQFF. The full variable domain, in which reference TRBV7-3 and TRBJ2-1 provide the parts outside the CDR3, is GAGVSQTPSNKVTEKGKYVELRCDPISGHTALYWYRQSLGQGPEFLIYFQGTGAADDSGLPNDRFFAVRPEGSVSTLKIQRTERGDSAVYLCASSLGTSGSRDEQFFGPGTRLTVL.

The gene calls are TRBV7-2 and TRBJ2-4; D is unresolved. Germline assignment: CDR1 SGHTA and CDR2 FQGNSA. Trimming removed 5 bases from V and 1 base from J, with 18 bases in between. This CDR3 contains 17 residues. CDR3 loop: CASSPNPWERAKNIQYF. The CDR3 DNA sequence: TGTGCCAGCAGCCCCAATCCGTGGGAAAGGGCCAAAAACATTCAGTACTTC. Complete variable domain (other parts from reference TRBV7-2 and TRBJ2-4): GAGVSQSPSNKVTEKGKDVELRCDPISGHTALYWYRQSLGQGLEFLIYFQGNSAPDKSGLPSDRFSAERTGGSVSTLTIQRTQQEDSAVYLCASSPNPWERAKNIQYFGAGTRLSVL.

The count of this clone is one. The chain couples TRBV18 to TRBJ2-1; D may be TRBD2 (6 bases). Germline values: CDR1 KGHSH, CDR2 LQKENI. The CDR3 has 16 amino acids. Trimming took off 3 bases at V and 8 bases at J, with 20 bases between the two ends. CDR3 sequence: CASSPVTDGGGDEQFF. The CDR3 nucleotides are TGTGCCAGCTCACCTGTGACCGACGGGGGAGGCGATGAGCAGTTCTTC. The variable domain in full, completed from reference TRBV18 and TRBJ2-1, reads NAGVMQNPRHLVRRRGQEARLRCSPMKGHSHVYWYRQLPEEGLKFMVYLQKENIIDESGMPKERFSAEFPKEGPSILRIQQVVRGDSAAYFCASSPVTDGGGDEQFFGPGTRLTVL.

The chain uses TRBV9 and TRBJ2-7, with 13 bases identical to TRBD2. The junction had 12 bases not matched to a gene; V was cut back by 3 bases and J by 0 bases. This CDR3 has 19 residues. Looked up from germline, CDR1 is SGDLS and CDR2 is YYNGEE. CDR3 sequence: CASSAQGLAGPPGSYEQYF. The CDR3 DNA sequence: TGTGCCAGCAGCGCCCAGGGACTAGCGGGGCCTCCGGGCTCCTACGAGCAGTACTTC.

The CDR3 spells CASSYSRIQYQETQYF. CDR3 coding DNA: TGTGCCAGCAGTTACTCGAGGATCCAGTACCAAGAGACCCAGTACTTC. The chain links TRBV6-5 to TRBJ2-5; D call uncertain. Germline values: CDR1 MNHEY, CDR2 SVGAGI. The CDR3 runs 16 residues. V gave up 0 bases and J gave up 0 bases, with 11 bases separating them.

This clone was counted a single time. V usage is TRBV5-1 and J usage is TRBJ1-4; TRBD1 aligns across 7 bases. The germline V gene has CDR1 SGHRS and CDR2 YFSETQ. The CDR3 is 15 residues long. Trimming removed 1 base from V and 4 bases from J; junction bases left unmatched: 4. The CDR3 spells CASSLTGTDNEKLFF. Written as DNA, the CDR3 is TGCGCCAGCAGCTTGACCGGGACAGATAATGAAAAACTGTTTTTT.

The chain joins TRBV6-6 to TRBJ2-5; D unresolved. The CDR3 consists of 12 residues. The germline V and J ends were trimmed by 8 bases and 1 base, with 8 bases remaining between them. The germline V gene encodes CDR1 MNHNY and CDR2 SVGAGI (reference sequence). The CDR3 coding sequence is TGTGCCAGCGCGGTCAGCCAAGAGACCCAGTACTTC. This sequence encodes CASAVSQETQYF.

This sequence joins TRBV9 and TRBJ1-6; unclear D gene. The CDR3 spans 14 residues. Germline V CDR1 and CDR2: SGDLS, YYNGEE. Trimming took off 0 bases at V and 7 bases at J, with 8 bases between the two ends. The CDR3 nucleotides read TGTGCCAGCAGCGTAGTTGGCGAAAATTCACCCCTCCACTTT. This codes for CASSVVGENSPLHF.

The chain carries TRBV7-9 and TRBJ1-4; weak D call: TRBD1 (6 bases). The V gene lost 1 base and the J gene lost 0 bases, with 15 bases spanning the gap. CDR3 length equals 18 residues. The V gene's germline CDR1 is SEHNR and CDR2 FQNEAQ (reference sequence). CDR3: CASSLEWGDTATNEKLFF. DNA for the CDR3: TGTGCCAGCAGCTTAGAATGGGGGGACACTGCAACTAATGAAAAACTGTTTTTT.

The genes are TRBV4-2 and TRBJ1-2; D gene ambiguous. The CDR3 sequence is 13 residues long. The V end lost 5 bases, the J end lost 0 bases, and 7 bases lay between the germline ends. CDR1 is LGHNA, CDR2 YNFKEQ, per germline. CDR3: CASSSGSNYGYTF. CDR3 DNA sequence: TGTGCCAGCAGCTCTGGTTCTAACTATGGCTACACCTTC.